This TCR beta chain stems from a study of CD8+ T cells in alopecia areata. Described treatment: oral pan-JAK inhibitor, 5-10 mg twice daily. Trimming took 3 bases from V and 3 from J; bases not matched to a gene: 6. This CDR3 spans 15 amino acids. Germline V gene data show CDR1 as SGHRS and CDR2 as YFSETQ. cDNA prepared by RNA extraction and subsequent reverse transcription served as the template for sequencing. Sequenced by immunoSEQ multiplex PCR; TCRdb stores in-frame clones only, minus some. The data show roughly 46,000 clones, with just over 65% seen just once and 20% to 25% held by the top ten. The specimen was CD8+ T cells sorted from blood, collected at week 4, from a patient treated with tofacitinib. The chain recombines TRBV5-1 with TRBJ1-2; 9 bases are a match to TRBD1. This sequence was found in a human donor with alopecia areata. CDR3 coding DNA: TGCGCCAGCAGCTCGCCTACAGGGGGCGACTATGGCTACACCTTC. The encoded protein is CASSSPTGGDYGYTF.